This TCR beta chain was sequenced during a study of blood T cell repertoires in COVID-19. Across the study: Spain, Italy and the United States supplied samples that represented acute and convalescent COVID-19. The analysed material was cDNA or gDNA that came from T cells, B-cell-depleted T cells, or PBMCs.

Original processing methods: Nucleated cell counts were estimated from reference gene primer amplification. The data were produced by immunoSEQ multiplex PCR, yet TCRdb's version contains in-frame clones alone and is incomplete. That table furnishes V, J and clone size, whereas the DNA furnished D and trimming. The data show about 140,000 clones, about 80% seen once. Germline assignment: CDR1 LGHDT and CDR2 YNNKEL (reference sequence). This CDR3 comprises 14 residues. The V and J ends lost 2 bases and 8 bases respectively, with 10 bases between them. The chain joins TRBV3-1 (or the pseudogene TRBV3-2) to TRBJ1-6; D may be TRBD1 (5 bases). The sequencing input was peripheral blood. The receptor comes from a man aged 50 or older with acute or convalescent COVID-19. CDR3 DNA sequence: TGTGCCAGCAGCCAACAGGGCACGCATTCACCCCTCCACTTT. It encodes CASSQQGTHSPLHF.